This passage covers 14 T cell receptor beta chains from one sample sequenced in a study of T-cell reconstitution after alpha-beta-depleted transplantation in children. TCRbeta library preparation incorporated unique molecular identifiers. One entry per CDR3 protein results from TCRdb running MiXCR on the PCR reads. Among 330,000 or so distinct CDR3 sequences listed, 9% to 12% were seen once. This sample comprised PBMCs from the stem cell graft donor, obtained from the stem cell graft. These receptors came from a human donor who donated a stem cell graft to a child with acute lymphoblastic leukemia.

This chain uses TRBV12-3 or TRBV12-4 with TRBJ2-1, with TRBD2 matching over 14 bases. J was trimmed by 9 bases and V by 5 bases; bases with no gene match: 3. The CDR3 has 14 amino acids. Here the CDR3 reads CASSPGTSGGEQFF. The CDR3 DNA is TGTGCCAGCAGTCCCGGGACTAGCGGGGGTGAGCAGTTCTTC.

This clonotype was seen a handful of times. The J gene is TRBJ2-3, the V gene TRBV9, with D tentatively TRBD1 (6 bases). Germline V gene data show CDR1 as SGDLS and CDR2 as YYNGEE. This CDR3 spans 14 amino acids. V lost 6 bases and J lost 2, with 13 bases in between. The CDR3: CASTRGGLTDTQYF. DNA for the CDR3: TGTGCCAGCACCAGGGGCGGTCTCACAGATACGCAGTATTTT.

In this sample, this clonotype turned up a few times. The chain uses TRBV12-3 or TRBV12-4 and TRBJ2-7; 11 bases are a match to TRBD2. With V trimmed by 5 bases and J by 7 bases, 10 bases remained unmatched. This CDR3 spans 15 amino acids. This CDR3 is CASSRIAGGPDEQYF. CDR3 DNA sequence: TGTGCCAGCAGTCGGATAGCGGGAGGGCCGGATGAGCAGTACTTC.

The chain carries TRBV6-1 and TRBJ2-7; 10 bases line up with TRBD1. With 6 bases clipped from V and 5 bases from J, the junction kept 4 bases outside the gene matches. This CDR3 contains 13 residues. Looked up from germline, CDR1 is MNHNS and CDR2 is SASEGT. The DNA of the CDR3 is TGTGCCAGCAGGGGGACAGGGGATAACGAGCAGTACTTC. Protein product: CASRGTGDNEQYF.

In its sample, this clonotype was seen many times. The V and J genes are TRBV20-1 and TRBJ1-4; D gene ambiguous. The CDR3 consists of 11 residues. V was shortened by 4 bases and J by 8 bases, with 8 bases between the two germline ends. Germline CDR1 DFQATT, CDR2 SNEGSKA (reference sequence). This CDR3 reads CSANSPEKLFF. CDR3 nucleotides: TGCAGTGCTAATTCTCCAGAAAAACTGTTTTTT.

This clonotype was seen repeatedly, ten times or more. The CDR3 region has the DNA TGCGCCAGCAGCTGGGGGACAGGGGAAGAGACCCAGTACTTC. As protein: CASSWGTGEETQYF. V usage is TRBV5-1 and J usage is TRBJ2-5; 10 bases line up with TRBD1. Germline V gene lookup returns CDR1 SGHRS and CDR2 YFSETQ. This CDR3 is built from 14 residues. V trimming: 3 bases; J trimming: 3 bases; junction bases outside the gene matches: 2. Using reference TRBV5-1 and TRBJ2-5 for the parts outside the CDR3, the full variable domain is KAGVTQTPRYLIKTRGQQVTLSCSPISGHRSVSWYQQTPGQGLQFLFEYFSETQRNKGNFPGRFSGRQFSNSRSEMNVSTLELGDSALYLCASSWGTGEETQYFGPGTRLLVL.

This clonotype occurred a few times. CDR3 amino acids: CASSLAGGGGTYGYTF. In DNA, the CDR3 is TGTGCCAGCAGCTTAGCGGGAGGGGGTGGGACCTATGGCTACACCTTC. V and J are TRBV7-8 and TRBJ1-2; D is possibly TRBD1 (6 bases). V gave up 0 bases and J gave up 4 bases, with 15 bases separating them. From germline, CDR1 is SGHVS and CDR2 FQNEAQ. The CDR3 contains 16 residues. Full variable domain (remainder filled in from reference TRBV7-8 and TRBJ1-2): GAGVSQSPRYKVAKRGQDVALRCDPISGHVSLFWYQQALGQGPEFLTYFQNEAQLDKSGLPSDRFFAERPEGSVSTLKIQRTQQEDSAVYLCASSLAGGGGTYGYTFGSGTRLTVV.

This clonotype was counted only a few times. The chain links TRBV27 to TRBJ2-1; TRBD1 matches at 8 bases. Germline CDR1 and CDR2: MNHEY and SMNVEV (reference sequence). The V gene end was trimmed by 3 bases and the J gene end by 8 bases; junction bases not matched to a gene: 12. The CDR3 runs 16 residues. The CDR3 bases are TGTGCCAGCAGTTTTCAAAAACGGACAGGGATAGATGAGCAGTTCTTC. It specifies CASSFQKRTGIDEQFF.

The rearrangement links TRBV11-2 to TRBJ1-3; 9 bases map to TRBD1. V lost 7 bases, J lost 3 bases, and 10 bases stayed unmatched. This CDR3 region has 16 residues. From germline, CDR1 is SGHAT and CDR2 FQNNGV. In nucleotides, the CDR3 is TGTGCCAGCAACCGGGGGGACAGGGCTTTTGGAAACACCATATATTTT. Translating gives CASNRGDRAFGNTIYF.

A few counts support this clonotype. This chain uses TRBV4-2 with TRBJ2-5; either TRBD1 or TRBD2 may supply D (5 bases each). The CDR3 runs to 17 residues. Germline CDR1 LGHNA, CDR2 YNFKEQ. The V end was cut by 0 bases, the J end by 2 bases, with 16 bases between. The CDR3 region is CASSQDLMVGVQETQYF. CDR3 coding DNA: TGTGCCAGCAGCCAAGATCTGATGGTGGGGGTTCAAGAGACCCAGTACTTC.

There are many counts of this clonotype. The rearrangement joins TRBV15 to TRBJ2-5; tentatively, D is TRBD1 (6 bases). The CDR3 covers 16 residues. V was shortened by 3 bases and J by 0 bases, with 14 bases between the two germline ends. Germline CDR1 reads LNHNV; CDR2 reads YYDKDF (reference sequence). The CDR3 is CATSRGARADQETQYF. DNA for the CDR3: TGTGCCACCAGCAGGGGGGCCCGGGCCGACCAAGAGACCCAGTACTTC. The entire variable domain, with the rest obtained from reference TRBV15 and TRBJ2-5, is as follows: DAMVIQNPRYQVTQFGKPVTLSCSQTLNHNVMYWYQQKSSQAPKLLFHYYDKDFNNEADTPDNFQSRRPNTSFCFLDIRSPGLGDTAMYLCATSRGARADQETQYFGPGTRLLVL.

The chain carries TRBV7-2 and TRBJ1-2; a possible D gene is TRBD1 (5 bases). The germline gives CDR1 SGHTA, CDR2 FQGNSA. V lost 2 bases and J 6 bases, leaving 13 bases between the germline ends. The CDR3 has 14 amino acids. The DNA for the CDR3 is TGTGCCAGCAGCTTACCTGGCAGGGAACATGGCTACACCTTC. This encodes CASSLPGREHGYTF. Looking up the rest from reference TRBV7-2 and TRBJ1-2 gives the full variable domain: GAGVSQSPSNKVTEKGKDVELRCDPISGHTALYWYRQSLGQGLEFLIYFQGNSAPDKSGLPSDRFSAERTGGSVSTLTIQRTQQEDSAVYLCASSLPGREHGYTFGSGTRLTVV.

V gene TRBV6-1 combines with J gene TRBJ2-2, with TRBD1 as a possible D gene (6 bases). CDR3 length equals 18 residues. V was clipped by 6 bases and J by 0 bases, with 20 bases between them. The germline gives CDR1 MNHNS, CDR2 SASEGT. The CDR3 sequence: CASSHGLRTATNTGELFF. The DNA for the CDR3 is TGTGCCAGCAGCCACGGACTTCGGACAGCTACGAACACCGGGGAGCTGTTTTTT.

The chain couples TRBV11-2 to TRBJ2-3; the D call may be TRBD1 or TRBD2 (6 bases each). This CDR3 spans 17 amino acids. Trimming left V 2 bases short and J 6 bases short, with 21 bases between. Germline CDR1 reads SGHAT; CDR2 reads FQNNGV. CDR3 protein: CASSLRGTSLASDTQYF. CDR3 in DNA: TGTGCCAGCAGCTTAAGGGGGACTTCGCTAGCGTCTGATACGCAGTATTTT. The whole variable domain, filled in from reference TRBV11-2 and TRBJ2-3, reads EAGVAQSPRYKIIEKRQSVAFWCNPISGHATLYWYQQILGQGPKLLIQFQNNGVVDDSQLPKDRFSAERLKGVDSTLKIQPAKLEDSAVYLCASSLRGTSLASDTQYFGPGTRLTVL.